Shown below are 15 T cell receptor beta chains from a single sample sequenced in a study of blood T cells in healthy people across ages. It was with a sample-barcoded 5' primer and a J-beta primer mix that a second PCR of about 6 to 12 cycles was run. Each CDR3 protein gets one entry after TCRdb re-called the 5' RACE reads with MiXCR. The sample carries 550,000 to 650,000 distinct CDR3 sequences, about 30% recorded once. Sequenced input: blood. The source of these receptors is an elderly woman in good health.

This clonotype has ten or more counts. V gene TRBV29-1 combines with J gene TRBJ1-2, with D maybe TRBD1 (6 bases). Germline V gene lookup returns CDR1 SQVTM and CDR2 ANQGSEA. V lost 4 bases and J lost 2, with 11 bases in between. The length of the CDR3 is 13 residues. Written as DNA, the CDR3 is TGCAGCGTTGGGGCAGGGGAGAACTATGGCTACACCTTC. Translated, it gives CSVGAGENYGYTF.

V and J are TRBV5-5 and TRBJ1-2; 9 bases map to TRBD1. CDR1 is SGHKS, CDR2 YYEKEE, per germline (reference sequence). The CDR3 sequence is 14 residues long. The V gene end was trimmed by 6 bases and the J gene end by 7 bases; junction bases not matched to a gene: 10. The CDR3 loop is CASIATTGGSGYTF. CDR3 DNA sequence: TGTGCCAGCATCGCCACTACAGGGGGCAGTGGCTACACCTTC. Together with reference TRBV5-5 and TRBJ1-2, the CDR3 gives the full variable domain: DAGVTQSPTHLIKTRGQQVTLRCSPISGHKSVSWYQQVLGQGPQFIFQYYEKEERGRGNFPDRFSARQFPNYSSELNVNALLLGDSALYLCASIATTGGSGYTFGSGTRLTVV.

This clonotype was detected many times. DNA for the CDR3: TGTGCCAGCAGCCAGCCCGGGACAGGAACAGATACGCAGTATTTT. Protein product: CASSQPGTGTDTQYF. This sequence joins TRBV11-1 and TRBJ2-3; 8 bases map to TRBD1. The V and J ends lost 5 bases and 3 bases, in that order; junction bases with no gene match: 7. The CDR3 totals 15 residues. The germline CDR1 and CDR2 sequences are SGHAT and FQDESV (reference sequence).

This clonotype has at least ten counts. J is TRBJ2-7 and V is TRBV29-1, with D possibly TRBD2 on 5 matching bases. V was clipped by 1 base and J by 5 bases, with 9 bases between them. Germline values: CDR1 SQVTM, CDR2 ANQGSEA. The CDR3 length is 12 residues. CDR3 amino acids: CSVEGSGNEQYF. The CDR3 nucleotides are TGCAGCGTTGAAGGCTCGGGGAACGAGCAGTACTTC.

Of note for this clonotype: Just one base apart from a much larger clone, this may be a read error. The V call is TRBV7-2, the J call TRBJ2-1; perhaps TRBD2 as D (7 bases). The CDR3 spans 14 residues. Germline CDR1 SGHTA, CDR2 FQGNSA. Trimming removed 5 bases at V and 13 bases at J, with 21 bases between. CDR3 sequence: CASSDRGGLGTQFF. CDR3 nucleotides: TGTGCCAGCAGCGATAGGGGGGGGTTGGGGACCCAGTTCTTC.

This clonotype was found many times. This rearrangement joins TRBV15 to TRBJ2-1; TRBD2 agrees at 13 bases. The CDR3 has 19 amino acids. With V trimmed by 2 bases and J by 4 bases, 11 bases remained unmatched. Germline assignment: CDR1 LNHNV and CDR2 YYDKDF (reference sequence). For the CDR3, the DNA is TGTGCCACCAGCAGATCCCACCGACTAGCGGGGGGCCCGTACAATGAGCAGTTCTTC. Its protein product is CATSRSHRLAGGPYNEQFF.

This clonotype showed up many times. The V gene is TRBV19, the J gene TRBJ2-3; 10 positions agree with TRBD2. The CDR3 has 14 amino acids. Per germline, CDR1 LNHDA and CDR2 SQIVND (reference sequence). V gave up 6 bases and J gave up 5 bases; unmatched junction bases: 5. CDR3 loop: CASSPGLALDTQYF. The CDR3 DNA follows: TGTGCCAGTAGCCCGGGACTAGCGCTAGATACGCAGTATTTT. Looking up the rest from reference TRBV19 and TRBJ2-3 gives the full variable domain: DGGITQSPKYLFRKEGQNVTLSCEQNLNHDAMYWYRQDPGQGLRLIYYSQIVNDFQKGDIAEGYSVSREKKESFPLTVTSAQKNPTAFYLCASSPGLALDTQYFGPGTRLTVL.

As for this clonotype: Germline and junction disagree at one end, which may indicate a read error. The chain recombines TRBV7-2 with TRBJ2-1, with 12 nucleotides matching TRBD2. In germline, CDR1 is SGHTA, CDR2 FQGNSA. The CDR3 is 16 amino acids. The CDR3 reads CASSFGLAGPYNGQFF. The CDR3 DNA is TGTGCCAGCAGCTTTGGACTAGCGGGGCCCTACAATGGGCAGTTCTTC.

This chain connects TRBV18 to TRBJ2-3, with D hard to call. The CDR3 is 14 amino acids. The V gene lost 0 bases and the J gene lost 4 bases, with 8 bases spanning the gap. CDR1 and CDR2 from the germline V gene are KGHSH and LQKENI. The CDR3 DNA reads as TGTGCCAGCTCACCACCGTCCCAGCCAGATACGCAGTATTTT. This sequence encodes CASSPPSQPDTQYF.

On this clonotype: Just one base apart from a much larger clone, this may be a read error. The chain recombines TRBV7-2 with TRBJ2-5; 8 nucleotides match TRBD1. The J segment lost 11 bases and the V segment lost 5 bases, leaving 19 bases of the junction unmatched. Germline values: CDR1 SGHTA, CDR2 FQGNSA. This CDR3 is 16 amino acids long. The CDR3 DNA follows: TGTGCCAGCAGCCCCTCCGGACAGGGTTTTGATAATGAGCAGTACTTC. It specifies CASSPSGQGFDNEQYF.

This clonotype was detected many times. The chain uses TRBV28 and TRBJ2-7; TRBD1 agrees at 10 bases. J lost 9 bases, V lost 0 bases, and 5 bases had no gene match. The CDR3 has 14 residues. CDR1 is MDHEN, CDR2 SYDVKM, per germline. The CDR3 DNA sequence: TGTGCCAGCAGTTTATGGGGACAGGGGAAGGGGCAGTACTTC. Translated, it gives CASSLWGQGKGQYF.

V is TRBV7-2 and J is TRBJ2-3, with TRBD2 matching over 13 bases. Losses at the gene ends were 4 bases for V and 7 bases for J; bases not matched to a gene: 5. CDR3 length: 15 residues. Germline-derived CDR1 and CDR2 are SGHTA and FQGNSA. CDR3 nucleotide sequence: TGTGCCAGCAGCTCCGGGACTAGCGGGGCGAATACGCAGTATTTT. Its protein is CASSSGTSGANTQYF.

This clonotype has a handful of counts. The chain recombines TRBV20-1 with TRBJ1-6; D call uncertain. Trimming removed 2 bases at V and 6 bases at J, with 11 bases between. CDR1 and CDR2 from the germline V gene are DFQATT and SNEGSKA (reference sequence). There are 14 residues in the CDR3. This CDR3 reads CSARLVVGNSPLHF. Here the CDR3 DNA reads TGCAGTGCTAGACTGGTCGTGGGTAATTCACCCCTCCACTTT.

In its sample, this clonotype was seen many times. This sequence joins TRBV20-1 and TRBJ1-2; no firm D call. The V end lost 5 bases, the J end lost 3 bases, and 10 bases lay between the germline ends. CDR1 is DFQATT, CDR2 SNEGSKA, per germline (reference sequence). CDR3 size: 12 residues. The CDR3 region has the DNA TGCAGTGCTGGGGAGGGTTACTATGGCTACACCTTC. This sequence encodes CSAGEGYYGYTF.

This clonotype was seen at least ten times. The V and J genes are TRBV10-3 and TRBJ2-5, with 9 nucleotides matching TRBD1. With V trimmed by 11 bases and J by 5 bases, 12 bases remained unmatched. The CDR3 contains 14 residues. Per the germline V gene, CDR1 is ENHRY and CDR2 is SYGVKD. The CDR3, as DNA: TGTGCCGCTAGTGGGGACAGGGTCTACGAGACCCAGTACTTC. Amino acids: CAASGDRVYETQYF.